The 28 T cell receptor beta chains below all came from one sample that was sequenced in a study of blood T cell repertoires in COVID-19. The data were produced by immunoSEQ multiplex PCR, yet TCRdb's version contains in-frame clones alone and is incomplete. This table has tens of thousands of clones, around nine tenths appearing once. Sequencing was carried out using peripheral blood. These receptors were obtained from a man aged 25-40 years with acute or convalescent COVID-19.

In its sample, this clone was seen once. The chain recombines TRBV28 with TRBJ1-4; 10 nucleotides align to TRBD1. The CDR3 has 15 residues. V was clipped by 8 bases and J by 8 bases; unmatched bases: 11. CDR1 is MDHEN and CDR2 is SYDVKM in the germline V gene. The CDR3 nucleotides read TGTGCCAGCGTACCGGGACAGGGGCTTACGGAAAAACTGTTTTTT. Its protein is CASVPGQGLTEKLFF.

The chain is built from TRBV11-2 and TRBJ2-1; 9 nucleotides line up with TRBD2. Looked up from germline, CDR1 is SGHAT and CDR2 is FQNNGV. This CDR3 is built from 16 residues. The ends lost 3 bases at V and 2 bases at J; junction bases unmatched: 5. The CDR3: CASSFLGGRAYNEQFF. DNA for the CDR3: TGTGCCAGCAGCTTCTTAGGCGGGAGGGCCTACAATGAGCAGTTCTTC. The whole variable domain, filled in from reference TRBV11-2 and TRBJ2-1, reads EAGVAQSPRYKIIEKRQSVAFWCNPISGHATLYWYQQILGQGPKLLIQFQNNGVVDDSQLPKDRFSAERLKGVDSTLKIQPAKLEDSAVYLCASSFLGGRAYNEQFFGPGTRLTVL.

The CDR3 DNA sequence: TGTGCCAGCAGCGAACAGGGGGCGGGTGAAAAACTGTTTTTT. This translates into CASSEQGAGEKLFF. The J gene is TRBJ1-4, the V gene TRBV5-6, with 9 bases matching TRBD1. V was clipped by 4 bases and J by 7 bases; unmatched bases: 5. Germline V lookup: CDR1 SGHDT, CDR2 YYEEEE. The CDR3 runs 14 residues.

The chain carries TRBV2 and TRBJ1-5; 9 positions agree with TRBD1. V shed 8 bases, J shed 7 bases, and the junction held 9 bases outside the gene matches. Germline CDR1 reads SNHLY; CDR2 reads FYNNEI. CDR3 length equals 14 residues. The CDR3 here is CASGGTGQWQPQHF. The CDR3 bases are TGTGCCAGCGGCGGGACAGGGCAATGGCAGCCCCAGCATTTT.

This rearrangement joins TRBV4-3 to TRBJ1-5, with no clear D. The CDR3 has 16 amino acids. The V gene's germline CDR1 is LGHNA and CDR2 YSLEER. Trimming removed 0 bases at V and 6 bases at J, with 15 bases between. This CDR3 is CASSQDRLNGFQPQHF. DNA of the CDR3: TGCGCCAGCAGCCAAGACCGACTGAACGGGTTTCAGCCCCAGCATTTT.

The chain recombines TRBV5-4 with TRBJ2-2; D is uncertain. The germline CDR1 and CDR2 sequences are SGHNT and YYREEE (reference sequence). Trimming removed 1 base from V and 6 bases from J, with 4 bases in between. CDR3 length: 12 amino acids. The CDR3 DNA sequence: TGTGCCAGCAGCTTGTATTCCGGGGAGCTGTTTTTT. Its protein product is CASSLYSGELFF.

The rearrangement links TRBV5-5 to TRBJ1-4, with 10 nucleotides matching TRBD1. The germline V gene encodes CDR1 SGHKS and CDR2 YYEKEE (reference sequence). With 7 bases clipped from V and 5 bases from J, the junction kept 5 bases outside the gene matches. The CDR3 contains 14 residues. The CDR3 loop reads CASRRTGGNEKLFF. The CDR3 DNA reads as TGTGCCAGCCGCCGGACAGGGGGGAATGAAAAACTGTTTTTT.

The chain links TRBV7-9 to TRBJ1-6; 8 bases map to TRBD1. Germline loops: CDR1 SEHNR, CDR2 FQNEAQ (reference sequence). Unmatched junction bases numbered 6, after V lost 4 bases and J lost 10 bases. The CDR3 is 14 amino acids. The CDR3 coding sequence is TGTGCCAGCAGCTCGGACAGGGCTAACTCACCCCTCCACTTT. Residues: CASSSDRANSPLHF.

This chain connects TRBV27 to TRBJ1-5; D is possibly TRBD1 (6 bases). Germline V CDR1 and CDR2: MNHEY, SMNVEV (reference sequence). The CDR3 extends over 15 amino acids. Trimming removed 8 bases from V and 4 bases from J, with 18 bases in between. As DNA, the CDR3 is TGTGCCAGCCTTCGTTCCGGGACATCAAATCAGCCCCAGCATTTT. This sequence encodes CASLRSGTSNQPQHF.

The chain recombines TRBV3-1 (or the pseudogene TRBV3-2) with TRBJ2-2; maybe TRBD2 (5 bases). V lost 7 bases and J lost 5, with 11 bases in between. This CDR3 is 13 amino acids long. From germline, CDR1 is LGHDT and CDR2 YNNKEL (reference sequence). Here the CDR3 DNA reads TGTGCCAGCACTACCCAGCGGACCGGGGAGCTGTTTTTT. This gives the protein CASTTQRTGELFF.

This chain connects TRBV7-2 to TRBJ2-4; perhaps TRBD2 as D (5 bases). The CDR3 is made up of 15 amino acids. Deletions cut 5 bases from V and 1 base from J, with 12 bases between. Germline V gives CDR1 SGHTA, CDR2 FQGNSA. CDR3 residues: CASSMEATAKNIQYF. DNA of the CDR3: TGTGCCAGCAGCATGGAGGCCACGGCCAAAAACATTCAGTACTTC.

CDR3 nucleotide sequence: TGTGCCAGCTCACCTGTAACAGGGGGCTCCTACAATGAGCAGTTCTTC. This translates into CASSPVTGGSYNEQFF. V is TRBV18 and J is TRBJ2-1, with 8 nucleotides matching TRBD1. After removal of 3 bases from V and 0 bases from J, the junction contained 4 bases not matched to a gene. Per germline, CDR1 KGHSH and CDR2 LQKENI. The CDR3 consists of 16 residues.

The rearrangement joins TRBV28 to TRBJ1-2, with D perhaps matching TRBD1 (5 bases). CDR1 and CDR2 from the germline V gene are MDHEN and SYDVKM. The CDR3 has 12 amino acids. Deletions cut 7 bases from V and 4 bases from J, with 10 bases between. As DNA, the CDR3 is TGTGCCAGCAATGGGGGGGTCTATGGCTACACCTTC. Amino acid sequence: CASNGGVYGYTF.

The genes are TRBV7-3 and TRBJ2-3, with 8 nucleotides matching TRBD1. The CDR3 is made up of 13 amino acids. The trim removed 0 bases at V and 9 bases at J, leaving 2 bases unmatched. From germline, CDR1 is SGHTA and CDR2 FQGTGA. CDR3 DNA: TGTGCCAGCAGCTTAACCCGGACAGGGACGCAGTATTTT. Protein sequence: CASSLTRTGTQYF.

There are a few counts of this clone. CDR3 amino acids: CSARRHNEQYF. CDR3 sequence (DNA): TGCAGTGCTAGACGACACAACGAGCAGTACTTC. V and J are TRBV20-1 and TRBJ2-7; no definite D call. The CDR3 is made up of 11 amino acids. Germline assignment: CDR1 DFQATT and CDR2 SNEGSKA (reference sequence). V was pared by 2 bases and J by 5 bases, with 7 bases between.

The chain links TRBV19 to TRBJ2-7; TRBD2 might be the D (6 bases). Germline-derived CDR1 and CDR2 are LNHDA and SQIVND (reference sequence). V was shortened by 6 bases and J by 7 bases, with 34 bases between the two germline ends. This CDR3 comprises 19 residues. The CDR3 DNA sequence: TGTGCCAGTAGCGCTCGCACCGGCGTTGTGGCTGGAGGGCGCGTAGAGCAGTACTTC. It codes for CASSARTGVVAGGRVEQYF.

The chain combines TRBV4-1 with TRBJ1-4; D unresolved. Trimming removed 1 base at V and 5 bases at J, with 8 bases between. CDR3 length equals 14 residues. Germline CDR1 is MGHRA and CDR2 is YSYEKL. The CDR3 DNA is TGCGCCAGCAGCCAAGTGACAAGGAATGAAAAACTGTTTTTT. It translates to CASSQVTRNEKLFF.

J is TRBJ2-7 and V is TRBV4-1; D is undetermined. V was clipped by 2 bases and J by 0 bases, with 11 bases between them. This CDR3 is built from 15 residues. CDR1 and CDR2 from the germline V gene are MGHRA and YSYEKL. CDR3 sequence: CASSQRLPSSYEQYF. The CDR3 DNA follows: TGCGCCAGCAGCCAAAGACTGCCCAGCTCCTACGAGCAGTACTTC.

The V call is TRBV7-9, the J call TRBJ2-7; 7 bases match TRBD1. CDR1 and CDR2 from the germline V gene are SEHNR and FQNEAQ (reference sequence). This CDR3 is built from 14 residues. The ends lost 8 bases at V and 2 bases at J; junction bases unmatched: 9. This chain's CDR3 is CASGPGTATYEQYF. CDR3 nucleotide sequence: TGTGCCAGCGGACCCGGGACAGCTACCTACGAGCAGTACTTC. Together with reference TRBV7-9 and TRBJ2-7, the CDR3 gives the full variable domain: DTGVSQNPRHKITKRGQNVTFRCDPISEHNRLYWYRQTLGQGPEFLTYFQNEAQLEKSRLLSDRFSAERPKGSFSTLEIQRTEQGDSAMYLCASGPGTATYEQYFGPGTRLTVT.

This sequence joins TRBV5-1 and TRBJ1-1; D remains ambiguous. Germline assignment: CDR1 SGHRS and CDR2 YFSETQ. The germline V and J ends were trimmed by 4 bases and 3 bases, with 10 bases remaining between them. The CDR3 is 13 amino acids. DNA of the CDR3: TGCGCCAGCAGCAGATCACAAGACACTGAAGCTTTCTTT. Amino acid sequence: CASSRSQDTEAFF. The entire variable domain, with the rest obtained from reference TRBV5-1 and TRBJ1-1, is as follows: KAGVTQTPRYLIKTRGQQVTLSCSPISGHRSVSWYQQTPGQGLQFLFEYFSETQRNKGNFPGRFSGRQFSNSRSEMNVSTLELGDSALYLCASSRSQDTEAFFGQGTRLTVV.

CDR3 DNA: TGTGCCAGCAGCCAAGATCGCGGGACTAGCGGGAGACTTGAGCAGTTCTTC. The encoded protein is CASSQDRGTSGRLEQFF. The chain uses TRBV3-1 (or the pseudogene TRBV3-2) and TRBJ2-1, with TRBD2 identical over 14 bases. V lost 0 bases, J lost 9 bases, and 7 bases stayed unmatched. Germline V gives CDR1 LGHDT, CDR2 YNNKEL (reference sequence). The CDR3 has 17 residues.

This sequence joins TRBV28 and TRBJ2-7; 10 bases are a match to TRBD2. The junction had 15 bases not matched to a gene; V was cut back by 3 bases and J by 7 bases. The CDR3 consists of 17 residues. Germline CDR1 MDHEN, CDR2 SYDVKM. The CDR3 sequence is CASSFAVAGGPDWEQYF. In DNA form, the CDR3 reads TGTGCCAGCAGTTTTGCCGTAGCGGGAGGCCCCGACTGGGAGCAGTACTTC. Full variable domain (rest looked up from reference TRBV28 and TRBJ2-7): DVKVTQSSRYLVKRTGEKVFLECVQDMDHENMFWYRQDPGLGLRLIYFSYDVKMKEKGDIPEGYSVSREKKERFSLILESASTNQTSMYLCASSFAVAGGPDWEQYFGPGTRLTVT.

The gene calls are TRBV28 and TRBJ2-1; the D gene is possibly TRBD2 (6 bases). Trimming stripped 4 bases from V and 6 bases from J, with 16 bases between. The CDR3 is 15 amino acids. Germline CDR1 is MDHEN and CDR2 is SYDVKM. The CDR3 spells CASSSPATSINEQFF. The DNA of the CDR3 is TGTGCCAGCAGTTCCCCCGCCACTAGCATCAATGAGCAGTTCTTC.

J is TRBJ1-1 and V is TRBV10-2; 8 bases match TRBD1. Germline assignment: CDR1 WSHSY and CDR2 SAAADI. The V gene end was trimmed by 6 bases and the J gene end by 0 bases; junction bases not matched to a gene: 3. The CDR3 runs to 14 residues. CDR3 protein: CASRTGAMNTEAFF. The DNA for the CDR3 is TGCGCCAGCAGGACAGGGGCCATGAACACTGAAGCTTTCTTT.

This clone was found a few times. The rearrangement links TRBV5-1 to TRBJ2-1, with TRBD1 matching over 7 bases. This CDR3 has 14 amino acids. From germline, CDR1 is SGHRS and CDR2 YFSETQ. The V gene end was trimmed by 4 bases and the J gene end by 10 bases; junction bases not matched to a gene: 11. The CDR3 region is CASSPETGLEEQFF. The CDR3 bases are TGCGCCAGCAGCCCAGAGACAGGGTTGGAGGAGCAGTTCTTC.

The genes are TRBV19 and TRBJ1-2; 7 bases match TRBD1. The CDR3 extends over 14 amino acids. V lost 3 bases and J lost 1; bases outside the gene matches: 2. CDR1 and CDR2 (germline): LNHDA, SQIVND (reference sequence). This CDR3 reads CASSIGTVNYGYTF. The CDR3 DNA follows: TGTGCCAGTAGTATCGGGACAGTTAACTATGGCTACACCTTC.

The chain is built from TRBV5-6 and TRBJ1-2; D perhaps matches TRBD1 (6 bases). Germline lookup yields CDR1 SGHDT and CDR2 YYEEEE. V dropped 1 base and J dropped 14 bases, with 18 bases sitting between them. The CDR3 sequence is 13 residues long. CDR3 bases: TGTGCCAGCAGCTTGTCATCACTCAAGAGGGGGACCTTC. This sequence encodes CASSLSSLKRGTF.

The chain couples TRBV6-5 to TRBJ1-3; no firm D call. V gave up 0 bases and J gave up 8 bases, with 11 bases separating them. The CDR3 consists of 14 residues. Germline V gene lookup returns CDR1 MNHEY and CDR2 SVGAGI. As DNA, the CDR3 is TGTGCCAGCAGTTACTCGACGTCGAGGGACACCATATATTTT. Its translation: CASSYSTSRDTIYF.